This T cell receptor beta chain was retrieved from a study of cytomegalovirus exposure and HLA in healthy donors. About the research overall: Among roughly 180 million T cells, an earlier analysis found roughly 120 million unique TCR beta sequences.

Study outcomes and limitations: Association of a missense DCLRE1C variant with TCR beta V- and J-gene trimming was reported in a later analysis. Accurate HLA-A and HLA-B prediction from TCR beta sequences was reported for most subjects.

Germline CDR1 and CDR2: MGHRA and YSYEKL. The CDR3 has 15 residues. V trimming: 1 base; J trimming: 4 bases; junction bases outside the gene matches: 3. PCR involved 60 Vbeta and 13 Jbeta primers. Methods used by the authors: Later analysis identified roughly 84 million unique TCR beta chains, 8.5 million to 13 million shared. Clones were read by immunoSEQ multiplex PCR, and TCRdb kept only the in-frame ones, dropping some. Clonal size and the V and J genes are those of that table, whereas D and trimming came from the DNA. The table lists roughly 150,000 clones, 73% of them singletons, with 1.6% in the top ten. To note about this clone: Its antigen is not identified.

The chain combines TRBV4-1 with TRBJ1-1; 10 positions match TRBD1. The sample taken for sequencing was PBMCs. The clonotype comes from a woman aged 18-30 years in good health and CMV-seronegative. CDR3 sequence reads: CASSQVGQGSTEAFF. CDR3 coding DNA: TGCGCCAGCAGCCAAGTGGGACAGGGGTCCACTGAAGCTTTCTTT.